The text below deals with one TCR beta chain. The data originate from a study of blood T cell repertoires in COVID-19. Study overall: Collection of acute and convalescent COVID-19 samples took place in the United States, Italy and Spain. The analysed material was cDNA or gDNA that came from T cells, B-cell-depleted T cells, or PBMCs.

V shed 1 base and J 3 bases; nucleotides not matched to a gene: 5. There are 16 residues in the CDR3. In germline, CDR1 is LNHDA, CDR2 SQIVND (reference sequence). Sequenced by immunoSEQ multiplex PCR; TCRdb stores in-frame clones only, minus some. The sample consists of under 350,000 clones, under 90% of them appearing once. Assignments of participants to cohorts depended upon their own reported clinical history. What was sequenced was PBMCs or T cells enriched from blood (not recorded which). This rearrangement joins TRBV19 to TRBJ2-1, with 8 bases fitting TRBD2. The receptor's source is a woman in her thirties or forties who had recovered from COVID-19. The CDR3 loop reads CASSIGREALYNEQFF. CDR3 DNA sequence: TGTGCCAGTAGTATAGGGCGGGAGGCCCTCTACAATGAGCAGTTCTTC.